Shown below are 14 T cell receptor beta chains from a single sample sequenced in a study of blood T cell repertoires in COVID-19. Profiled with immunoSEQ multiplex PCR; TCRdb holds only in-frame clones, not every one. The repertoire includes more than 150,000 clones, about 86% of them detected once, and approximately 14% sits in the top ten. The sequenced material came from peripheral blood. All receptors come from a man in his thirties or forties with active or convalescent COVID-19.

This clone was recorded only once. The chain combines TRBV4-1 with TRBJ2-1; 7 nucleotides match TRBD2. Germline lookup yields CDR1 MGHRA and CDR2 YSYEKL. The junction had 6 bases not matched to a gene; V was cut back by 1 base and J by 12 bases. CDR3 length: 13 residues. The CDR3, as DNA: TGCGCCAGCAGCCAAGGGGAGGGGCGCTTGCAGTTCTTC. Amino acids: CASSQGEGRLQFF.

This clone occurred a few times. The V and J genes are TRBV12-3 or TRBV12-4 and TRBJ1-5; D ambiguous. V was cut by 8 bases and J by 1 base, with 6 bases left in between. This CDR3 comprises 12 residues. CDR3 region: CASAVSNQPQHF. The CDR3 DNA follows: TGTGCCAGCGCGGTCAGCAATCAGCCCCAGCATTTT.

This clone was found once. The CDR3 bases are TGTGCCAGTAGTATTGTGGGCTACGGCGATGAAAAACTGTTTTTT. Its protein product is CASSIVGYGDEKLFF. V gene TRBV19 combines with J gene TRBJ1-4; unclear D gene. From germline, CDR1 is LNHDA and CDR2 SQIVND (reference sequence). V lost 3 bases and J 6 bases, leaving 14 bases between the germline ends. The CDR3 contains 15 residues.

The chain joins TRBV11-2 to TRBJ2-6; 7 nucleotides match TRBD2. The CDR3 contains 17 residues. Germline values: CDR1 SGHAT, CDR2 FQNNGV. The J segment lost 4 bases and the V segment lost 1 base, leaving 7 bases of the junction unmatched. The CDR3 protein is CASSLGPAGTGANVLTF. The DNA of the CDR3 is TGTGCCAGCAGCTTAGGGCCAGCGGGGACCGGGGCCAACGTCCTGACTTTC.

This chain joins TRBV7-8 and TRBJ2-7; tentatively, D is TRBD2 (6 bases). The CDR3 covers 13 residues. Germline assignment: CDR1 SGHVS and CDR2 FQNEAQ. Trimming took off 6 bases at V and 0 bases at J, with 9 bases between the two ends. CDR3 in amino acids: CASSSTSSYEQYV. The CDR3 coding sequence is TGTGCCAGCAGTTCGACTAGCTCCTACGAGCAGTACGTC.

The V call is TRBV9, the J call TRBJ2-2; 11 positions agree with TRBD2. Germline V gene data show CDR1 as SGDLS and CDR2 as YYNGEE. After removal of 4 bases from V and 6 bases from J, the junction contained 5 bases not matched to a gene. The CDR3 consists of 15 residues. CDR3 protein: CASSLTSGSAGELFF. The CDR3 nucleotides read TGTGCCAGCAGCTTAACTAGCGGGAGCGCCGGGGAGCTGTTTTTT.

The chain combines TRBV7-8 with TRBJ1-2, with 8 positions matching TRBD1. The germline V gene has CDR1 SGHVS and CDR2 FQNEAQ. Trimming at V came to 2 bases and at J to 4 bases, leaving 6 bases not matched to a gene. This CDR3 has 15 amino acids. This CDR3 is CASSLSAGGGYGYTF. As DNA, the CDR3 is TGTGCCAGCAGCTTATCGGCAGGGGGCGGCTATGGCTACACCTTC. The full variable domain, its missing parts supplied by reference TRBV7-8 and TRBJ1-2, is GAGVSQSPRYKVAKRGQDVALRCDPISGHVSLFWYQQALGQGPEFLTYFQNEAQLDKSGLPSDRFFAERPEGSVSTLKIQRTQQEDSAVYLCASSLSAGGGYGYTFGSGTRLTVV.

V gene TRBV7-9 combines with J gene TRBJ1-5; possible D gene TRBD1, 6 bases. The CDR3 runs 15 residues. The V and J ends lost 5 bases and 1 base respectively, with 12 bases between them. The germline V gene has CDR1 SEHNR and CDR2 FQNEAQ (reference sequence). CDR3 DNA sequence: TGTGCCAGCAGCCCCGAGGGGGGGAGCAATCAGCCCCAGCATTTT. Protein sequence: CASSPEGGSNQPQHF. The full variable domain, its missing parts supplied by reference TRBV7-9 and TRBJ1-5, is DTGVSQNPRHKITKRGQNVTFRCDPISEHNRLYWYRQTLGQGPEFLTYFQNEAQLEKSRLLSDRFSAERPKGSFSTLEIQRTEQGDSAMYLCASSPEGGSNQPQHFGDGTRLSIL.

The chain has TRBV4-1 and TRBJ2-7; TRBD2 agrees at 10 bases. Germline CDR1 reads MGHRA; CDR2 reads YSYEKL. J was trimmed by 5 bases and V by 0 bases; bases with no gene match: 7. The CDR3 is made up of 16 amino acids. The CDR3 sequence is CASSQDAERGGHEQYV. Written as DNA, the CDR3 is TGCGCCAGCAGCCAAGATGCCGAGCGGGGGGGCCACGAGCAGTACGTC.

The J gene is TRBJ2-3, the V gene TRBV11-1, with TRBD1 identical over 7 bases. J was trimmed by 3 bases and V by 5 bases; bases with no gene match: 5. The CDR3 is 14 residues long. Germline lookup yields CDR1 SGHAT and CDR2 FQDESV (reference sequence). The CDR3 nucleotides read TGTGCCAGCAGCCTCTTGACAGGGACAGATACGCAGTATTTT. Its translation: CASSLLTGTDTQYF.

The rearrangement joins TRBV19 to TRBJ1-4, with D perhaps matching TRBD1 (6 bases). V was pared by 3 bases and J by 4 bases, with 12 bases between. The CDR3 spans 15 residues. Germline CDR1 and CDR2: LNHDA and SQIVND (reference sequence). The CDR3 region has the DNA TGTGCCAGTAGTATCCCCGCAGGGGATAATGAAAAACTGTTTTTT. This codes for CASSIPAGDNEKLFF. Together with reference TRBV19 and TRBJ1-4, the CDR3 gives the full variable domain: DGGITQSPKYLFRKEGQNVTLSCEQNLNHDAMYWYRQDPGQGLRLIYYSQIVNDFQKGDIAEGYSVSREKKESFPLTVTSAQKNPTAFYLCASSIPAGDNEKLFFGSGTQLSVL.

The V gene is TRBV30, the J gene TRBJ2-3; D gene unclear. Between the trimmed V and J ends, which lost 0 bases and 1 base, there was a span of 8 bases. The CDR3 is 14 residues long. CDR1 and CDR2 from the germline V gene are GTSNPN and SVGIG (reference sequence). The CDR3 region has the DNA TGTGCCTGGAGTGTCGCGTTGGGCACAGATACGCAGTATTTT. Its translation is CAWSVALGTDTQYF.

The gene calls are TRBV7-8 and TRBJ2-2; possibly TRBD2 for D (5 bases). Germline V gene data show CDR1 as SGHVS and CDR2 as FQNEAQ. The CDR3 runs 13 residues. The V end lost 5 bases, the J end lost 6 bases, and 10 bases lay between the germline ends. CDR3 residues: CASSNSDPGELFF. As DNA, the CDR3 is TGTGCCAGCAGCAATAGCGATCCCGGGGAGCTGTTTTTT.

The V and J genes are TRBV6-5 and TRBJ1-5, with 8 bases identical to TRBD1. CDR3 length equals 14 residues. From germline, CDR1 is MNHEY and CDR2 SVGAGI. V gave up 5 bases and J gave up 3 bases; unmatched junction bases: 3. The CDR3 DNA reads TGTGCCAGCAGTCCAGGGGGCCCCAATCAGCCCCAGCATTTT. Translated: CASSPGGPNQPQHF.